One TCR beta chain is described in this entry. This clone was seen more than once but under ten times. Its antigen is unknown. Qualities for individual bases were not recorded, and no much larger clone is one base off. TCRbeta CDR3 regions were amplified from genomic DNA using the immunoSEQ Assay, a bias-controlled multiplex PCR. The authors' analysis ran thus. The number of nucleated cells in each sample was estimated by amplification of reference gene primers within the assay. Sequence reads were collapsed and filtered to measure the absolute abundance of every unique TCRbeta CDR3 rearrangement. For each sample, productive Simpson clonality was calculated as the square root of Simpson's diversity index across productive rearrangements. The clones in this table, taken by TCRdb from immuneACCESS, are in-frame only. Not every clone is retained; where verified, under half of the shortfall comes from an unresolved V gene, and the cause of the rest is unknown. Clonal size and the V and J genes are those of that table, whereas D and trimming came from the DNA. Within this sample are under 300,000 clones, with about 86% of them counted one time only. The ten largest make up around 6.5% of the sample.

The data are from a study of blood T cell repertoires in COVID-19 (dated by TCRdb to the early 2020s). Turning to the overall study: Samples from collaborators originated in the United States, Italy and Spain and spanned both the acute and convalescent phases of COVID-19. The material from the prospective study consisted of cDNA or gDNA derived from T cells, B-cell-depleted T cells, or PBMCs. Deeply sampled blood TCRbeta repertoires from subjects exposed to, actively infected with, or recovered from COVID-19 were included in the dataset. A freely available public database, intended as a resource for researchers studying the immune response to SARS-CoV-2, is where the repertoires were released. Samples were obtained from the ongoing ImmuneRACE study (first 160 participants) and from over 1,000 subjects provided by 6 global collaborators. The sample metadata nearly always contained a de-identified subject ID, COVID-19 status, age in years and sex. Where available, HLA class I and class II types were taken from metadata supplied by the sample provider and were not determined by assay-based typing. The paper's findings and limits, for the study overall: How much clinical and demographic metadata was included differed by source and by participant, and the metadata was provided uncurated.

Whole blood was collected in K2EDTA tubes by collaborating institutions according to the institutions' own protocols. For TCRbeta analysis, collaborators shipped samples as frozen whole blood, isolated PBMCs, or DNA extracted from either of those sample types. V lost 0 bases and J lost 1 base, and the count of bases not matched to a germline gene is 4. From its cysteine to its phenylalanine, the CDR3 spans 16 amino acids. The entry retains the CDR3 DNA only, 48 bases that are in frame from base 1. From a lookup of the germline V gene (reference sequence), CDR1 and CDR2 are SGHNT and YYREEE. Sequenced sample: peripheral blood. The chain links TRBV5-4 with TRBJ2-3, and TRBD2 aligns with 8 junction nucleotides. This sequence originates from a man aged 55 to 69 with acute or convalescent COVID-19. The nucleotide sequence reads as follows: TGTGCCAGCAGCTTGGCCCCACTAGCGGGCACAGATACGCAGTATTTT. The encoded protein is CASSLAPLAGTDTQYF.